Here is one T cell receptor beta chain with its context. Its antigen is still unknown. The repertoire was sequenced with immunoSEQ multiplex PCR; TCRdb's copy has only in-frame clones and lacks some. This sample has about 91,000 clones; about nine tenths occur once, and the top ten carry 3% to 5%. V lost 6 bases and J lost 0, with 12 bases in between. The CDR3 spans 15 residues. The germline gives CDR1 SGHTA, CDR2 FQGNSA. The data derive from a study of identifying expanded T cells in peripheral blood. General study results and limits: Technical replicates showed approximately 1.2 changed clones; two weeks about 16; four weeks 19.

Sequencing input: blood. This TCR was sampled from a person between 18 and 75 years old in good health. V usage is TRBV7-2 and J usage is TRBJ2-4; weak D call: TRBD1 (6 bases). The CDR3 bases are TGTGCCAGCAGTTCAGGACAGATAGCCAAAAACATTCAGTACTTC. Its protein is CASSSGQIAKNIQYF.